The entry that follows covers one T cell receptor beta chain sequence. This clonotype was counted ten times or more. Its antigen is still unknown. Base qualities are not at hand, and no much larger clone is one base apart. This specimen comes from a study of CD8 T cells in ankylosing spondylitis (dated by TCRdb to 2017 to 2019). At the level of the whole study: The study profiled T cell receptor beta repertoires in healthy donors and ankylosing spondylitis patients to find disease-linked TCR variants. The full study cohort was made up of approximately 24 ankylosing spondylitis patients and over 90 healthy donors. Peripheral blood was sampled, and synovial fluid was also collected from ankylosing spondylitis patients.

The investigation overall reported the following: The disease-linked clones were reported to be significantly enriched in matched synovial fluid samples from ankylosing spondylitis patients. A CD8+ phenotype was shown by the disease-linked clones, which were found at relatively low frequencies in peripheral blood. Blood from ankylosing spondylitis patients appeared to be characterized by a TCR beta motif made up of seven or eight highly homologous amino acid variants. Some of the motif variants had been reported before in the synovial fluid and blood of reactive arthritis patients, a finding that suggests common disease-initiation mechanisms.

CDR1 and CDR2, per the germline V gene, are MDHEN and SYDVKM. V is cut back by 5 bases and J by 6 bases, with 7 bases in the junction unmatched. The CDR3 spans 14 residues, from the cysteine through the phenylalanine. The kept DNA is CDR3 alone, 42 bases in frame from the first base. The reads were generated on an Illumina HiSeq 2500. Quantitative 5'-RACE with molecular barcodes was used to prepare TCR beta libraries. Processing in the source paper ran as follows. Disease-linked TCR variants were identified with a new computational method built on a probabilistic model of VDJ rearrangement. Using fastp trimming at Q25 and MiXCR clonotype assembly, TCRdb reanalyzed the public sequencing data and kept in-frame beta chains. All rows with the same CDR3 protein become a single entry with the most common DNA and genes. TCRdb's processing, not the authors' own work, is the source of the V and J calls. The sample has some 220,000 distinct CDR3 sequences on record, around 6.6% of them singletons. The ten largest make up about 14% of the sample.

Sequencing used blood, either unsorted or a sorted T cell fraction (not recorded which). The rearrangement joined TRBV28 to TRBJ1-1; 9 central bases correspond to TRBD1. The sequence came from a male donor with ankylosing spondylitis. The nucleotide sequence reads TGTGCCAGCAGTCCACAGGGGGCGAAAGCTGAAGCTTTCTTT. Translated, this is CASSPQGAKAEAFF. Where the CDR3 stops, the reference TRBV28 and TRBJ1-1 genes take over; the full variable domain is DVKVTQSSRYLVKRTGEKVFLECVQDMDHENMFWYRQDPGLGLRLIYFSYDVKMKEKGDIPEGYSVSREKKERFSLILESASTNQTSMYLCASSPQGAKAEAFFGQGTRLTVV.